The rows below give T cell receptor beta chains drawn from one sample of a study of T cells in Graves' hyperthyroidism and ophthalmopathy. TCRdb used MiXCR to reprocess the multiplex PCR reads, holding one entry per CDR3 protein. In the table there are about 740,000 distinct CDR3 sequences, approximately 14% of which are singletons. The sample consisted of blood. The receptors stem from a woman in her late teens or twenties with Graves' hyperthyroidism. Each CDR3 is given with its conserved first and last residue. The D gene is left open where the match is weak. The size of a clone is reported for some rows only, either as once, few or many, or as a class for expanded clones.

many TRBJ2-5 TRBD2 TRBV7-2 CASRGGLAGESETQYF TGTGCCAGCAGGGGTGGGCTAGCGGGAGAGAGCGAGACCCAGTACTTC
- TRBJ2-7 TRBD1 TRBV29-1 CSGLGTAYEQYF TGCAGCGGACTCGGGACAGCCTACGAGCAGTACTTC
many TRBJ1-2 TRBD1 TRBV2 CASSKLRDRDYGYTF TGTGCCAGCAGTAAACTCCGGGACAGAGACTATGGCTACACCTTC
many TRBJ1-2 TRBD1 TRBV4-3 CASSQDRTGVGYTF TGCGCCAGCAGCCAAGACCGGACAGGGGTAGGCTACACCTTC
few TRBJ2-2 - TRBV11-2 CASSLGIPGELFF TGTGCCAGCAGCTTAGGTATCCCCGGGGAGCTGTTTTTT
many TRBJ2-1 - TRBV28 CASSLVRGNEQFF TGTGCCAGCAGTTTGGTACGAGGCAATGAGCAGTTCTTC
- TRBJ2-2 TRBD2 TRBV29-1 CSVVGVAGGTGELFF TGCAGCGTTGTCGGGGTAGCGGGAGGCACCGGGGAGCTGTTTTTT
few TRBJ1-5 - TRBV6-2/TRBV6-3 CASSGVDQPQHF TGTGCCAGCAGTGGGGTGGATCAGCCCCAGCATTTT
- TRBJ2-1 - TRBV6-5 CASSFLGTRSDEQFF TGTGCCAGCAGTTTCCTCGGGACTCGGAGTGATGAGCAGTTCTTC
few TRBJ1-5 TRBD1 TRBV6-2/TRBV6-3 CASSRSGQVGQPQHF TGTGCCAGCAGCCGCTCCGGACAGGTCGGACAGCCCCAGCATTTT
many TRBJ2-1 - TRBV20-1 CSAREIGTGGYNEQFF TGCAGTGCTAGAGAGATAGGGACCGGCGGGTACAATGAGCAGTTCTTC
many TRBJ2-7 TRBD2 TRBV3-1 CASSLTSGRSYEQYF TGTGCCAGCAGCCTTACTAGCGGGCGGTCCTACGAGCAGTACTTC
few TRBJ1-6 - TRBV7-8 CASSLGSSQHSPLHF TGTGCCAGCAGCTTAGGGAGCAGCCAGCATTCACCCCTCCACTTT
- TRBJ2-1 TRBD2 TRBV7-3 CASSMTSGLNYNEQFF TGTGCCAGCAGCATGACTAGCGGTTTGAACTACAATGAGCAGTTCTTC
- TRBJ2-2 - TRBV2 CASSGHVFIGELFF TGTGCCAGCAGTGGCCATGTTTTCATCGGGGAGCTGTTTTTT
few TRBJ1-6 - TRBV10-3 CAISEAILYGGILHF TGTGCCATCAGTGAGGCCATTTTATACGGGGGGATCCTCCACTTT
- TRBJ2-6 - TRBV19 CATRELSGANVLTF TGTGCCACTCGAGAGCTCTCTGGGGCCAACGTCCTGACTTTC
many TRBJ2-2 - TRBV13 CASSLPRYAGELFF TGTGCCAGCAGCTTGCCCCGCTATGCCGGGGAGCTGTTTTTT
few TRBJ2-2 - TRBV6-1 CASSTGNAGELFF TGTGCCAGCAGTACAGGGAACGCCGGGGAGCTGTTTTTT
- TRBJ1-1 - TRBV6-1 CVSSWGTEAFF TGTGTCAGCAGTTGGGGGACTGAAGCTTTCTTT
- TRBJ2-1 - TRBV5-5 CASSPRVGGEQFF TGTGCCAGCAGCCCTCGAGTGGGAGGTGAGCAGTTCTTC
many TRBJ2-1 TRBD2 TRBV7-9 CASSPSGRKTVRNEQFF TGTGCCAGCAGCCCTAGCGGGAGAAAGACAGTACGCAATGAGCAGTTCTTC
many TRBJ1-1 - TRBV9 CASSVEGGSLNTEAFF TGTGCCAGCAGCGTAGAAGGGGGAAGCCTGAACACTGAAGCTTTCTTT